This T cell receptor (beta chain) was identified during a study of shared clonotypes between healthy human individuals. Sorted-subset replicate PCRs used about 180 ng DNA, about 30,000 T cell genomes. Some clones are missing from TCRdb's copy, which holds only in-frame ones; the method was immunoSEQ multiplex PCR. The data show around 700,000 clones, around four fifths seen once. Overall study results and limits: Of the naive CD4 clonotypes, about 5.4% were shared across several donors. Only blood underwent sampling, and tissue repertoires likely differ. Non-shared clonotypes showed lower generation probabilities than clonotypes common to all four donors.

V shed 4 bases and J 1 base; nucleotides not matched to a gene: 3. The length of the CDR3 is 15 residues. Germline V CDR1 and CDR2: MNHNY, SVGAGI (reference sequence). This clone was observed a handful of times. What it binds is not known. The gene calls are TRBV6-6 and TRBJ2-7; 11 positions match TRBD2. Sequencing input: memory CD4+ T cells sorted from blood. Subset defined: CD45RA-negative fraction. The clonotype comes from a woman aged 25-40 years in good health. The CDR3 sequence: CASSFLAGGSYEQYF. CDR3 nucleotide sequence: TGTGCCAGCAGTTTTTTAGCGGGAGGGTCCTACGAGCAGTACTTC.